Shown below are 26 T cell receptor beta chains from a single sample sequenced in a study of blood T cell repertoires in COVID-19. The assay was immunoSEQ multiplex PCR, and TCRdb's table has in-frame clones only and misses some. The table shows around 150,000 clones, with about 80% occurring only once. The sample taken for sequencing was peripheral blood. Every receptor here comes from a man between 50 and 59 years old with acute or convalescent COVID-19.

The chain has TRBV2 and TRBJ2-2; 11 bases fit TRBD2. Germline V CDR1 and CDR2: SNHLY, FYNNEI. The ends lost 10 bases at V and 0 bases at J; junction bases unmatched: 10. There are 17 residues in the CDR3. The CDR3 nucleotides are TGTGCCACCATTAGCCTAGCGGGGGGACCGAACACCGGGGAGCTGTTTTTT. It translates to CATISLAGGPNTGELFF.

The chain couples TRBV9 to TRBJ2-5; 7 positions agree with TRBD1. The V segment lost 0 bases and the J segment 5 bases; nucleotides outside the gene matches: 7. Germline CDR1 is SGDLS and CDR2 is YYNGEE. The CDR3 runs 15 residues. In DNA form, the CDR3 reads TGTGCCAGCAGCGTAGAACAGGGGTACAGGGAGACCCAGTACTTC. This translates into CASSVEQGYRETQYF.

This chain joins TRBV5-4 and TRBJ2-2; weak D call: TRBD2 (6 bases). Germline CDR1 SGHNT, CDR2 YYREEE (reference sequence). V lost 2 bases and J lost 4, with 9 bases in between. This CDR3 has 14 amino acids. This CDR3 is CASSLAGITGELFF. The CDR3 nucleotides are TGTGCCAGCAGCTTAGCGGGTATCACCGGGGAGCTGTTTTTT.

Here the CDR3 reads CASSLGGGADGPSGYTF. CDR3 coding DNA: TGTGCCAGCAGCTTGGGAGGGGGGGCAGATGGCCCGTCCGGCTACACCTTC. The rearrangement links TRBV5-5 to TRBJ1-2; D possibly corresponds to TRBD1 (6 bases). The CDR3 extends over 17 amino acids. Trimming took 0 bases from V and 8 from J, leaving 23 bases between them. The germline V gene has CDR1 SGHKS and CDR2 YYEKEE (reference sequence).

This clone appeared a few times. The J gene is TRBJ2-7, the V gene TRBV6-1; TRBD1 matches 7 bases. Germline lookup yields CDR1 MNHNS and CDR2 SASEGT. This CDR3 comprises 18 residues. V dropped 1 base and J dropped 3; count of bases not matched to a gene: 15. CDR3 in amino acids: CASSEDRQGTQSFYEQYF. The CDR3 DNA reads TGTGCCAGCAGTGAAGACAGACAGGGAACCCAGTCTTTCTACGAGCAGTACTTC.

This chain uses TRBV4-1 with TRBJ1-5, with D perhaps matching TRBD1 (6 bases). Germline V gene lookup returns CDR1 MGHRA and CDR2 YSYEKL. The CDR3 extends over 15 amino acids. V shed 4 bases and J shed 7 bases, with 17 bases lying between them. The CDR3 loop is CASSPIGLTGQPQHF. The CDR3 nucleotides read TGCGCCAGCAGCCCCATAGGGCTGACAGGCCAGCCCCAGCATTTT.

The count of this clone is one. CDR3: CASSPRLTGNTEAFF. As DNA, the CDR3 is TGTGCCAGCAGCCCTCGTTTAACAGGGAACACTGAAGCTTTCTTT. V is TRBV7-8 and J is TRBJ1-1; the D gene is possibly TRBD1 (5 bases). This CDR3 contains 15 residues. V shed 5 bases and J shed 1 base, with 14 bases lying between them. Germline CDR1 reads SGHVS; CDR2 reads FQNEAQ.

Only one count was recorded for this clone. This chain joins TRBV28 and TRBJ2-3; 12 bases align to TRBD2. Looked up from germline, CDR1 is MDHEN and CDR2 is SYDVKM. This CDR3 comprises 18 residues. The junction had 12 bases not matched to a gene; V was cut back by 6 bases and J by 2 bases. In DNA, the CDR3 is TGTGCCAGCAGGTCCACTAGCGGGGGGCCTGTAAACACAGATACGCAGTATTTT. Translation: CASRSTSGGPVNTDTQYF.

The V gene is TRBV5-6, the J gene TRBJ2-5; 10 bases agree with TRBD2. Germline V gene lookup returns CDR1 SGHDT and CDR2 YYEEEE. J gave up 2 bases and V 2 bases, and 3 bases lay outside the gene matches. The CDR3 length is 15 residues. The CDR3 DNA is TGTGCCAGCAGCTTAAAAGCGGGGGGGCAAGAGACCCAGTACTTC. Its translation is CASSLKAGGQETQYF. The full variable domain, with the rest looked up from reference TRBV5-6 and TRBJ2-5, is DAGVTQSPTHLIKTRGQQVTLRCSPKSGHDTVSWYQQALGQGPQFIFQYYEEEERQRGNFPDRFSGHQFPNYSSELNVNALLLGDSALYLCASSLKAGGQETQYFGPGTRLLVL.

Here the CDR3 reads CASSSGQGANTGELFF. As DNA, the CDR3 is TGCGCCAGCAGCTCTGGACAGGGGGCAAACACCGGGGAGCTGTTTTTT. The chain has TRBV5-1 and TRBJ2-2; TRBD1 matches 11 bases. This CDR3 has 16 amino acids. Germline V gives CDR1 SGHRS, CDR2 YFSETQ. Trimming removed 3 bases from V and 2 bases from J; junction bases left unmatched: 3.

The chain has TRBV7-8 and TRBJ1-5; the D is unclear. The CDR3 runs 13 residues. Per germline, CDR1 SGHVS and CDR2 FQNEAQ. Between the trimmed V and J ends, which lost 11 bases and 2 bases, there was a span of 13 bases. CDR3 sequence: CASTREGNQPQHF. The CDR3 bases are TGTGCCTCTACAAGGGAGGGCAATCAGCCCCAGCATTTT.

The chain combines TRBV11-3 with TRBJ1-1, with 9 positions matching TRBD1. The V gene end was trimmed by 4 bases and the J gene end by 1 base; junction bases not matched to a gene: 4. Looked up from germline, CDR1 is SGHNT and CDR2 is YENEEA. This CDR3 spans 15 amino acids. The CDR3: CASSSGTGKNTEAFF. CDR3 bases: TGTGCCAGCAGCTCCGGGACAGGGAAGAACACTGAAGCTTTCTTT.

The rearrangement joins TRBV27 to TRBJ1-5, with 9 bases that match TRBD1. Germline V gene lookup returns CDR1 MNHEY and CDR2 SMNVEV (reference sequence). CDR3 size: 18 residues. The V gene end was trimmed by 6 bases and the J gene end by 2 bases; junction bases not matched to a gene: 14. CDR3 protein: CASSRSGTGNFRNQPQHF. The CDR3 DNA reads TGTGCCAGCAGCCGAAGTGGGACAGGGAATTTTCGCAATCAGCCCCAGCATTTT.

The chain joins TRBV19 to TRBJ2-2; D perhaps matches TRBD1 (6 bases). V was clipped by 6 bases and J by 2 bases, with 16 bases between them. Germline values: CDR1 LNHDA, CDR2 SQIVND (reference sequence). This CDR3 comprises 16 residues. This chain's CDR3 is CASSGIRTENTGELFF. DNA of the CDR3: TGTGCCAGTAGCGGGATTCGGACAGAAAACACCGGGGAGCTGTTTTTT. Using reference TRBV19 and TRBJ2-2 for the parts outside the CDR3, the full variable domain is DGGITQSPKYLFRKEGQNVTLSCEQNLNHDAMYWYRQDPGQGLRLIYYSQIVNDFQKGDIAEGYSVSREKKESFPLTVTSAQKNPTAFYLCASSGIRTENTGELFFGEGSRLTVL.

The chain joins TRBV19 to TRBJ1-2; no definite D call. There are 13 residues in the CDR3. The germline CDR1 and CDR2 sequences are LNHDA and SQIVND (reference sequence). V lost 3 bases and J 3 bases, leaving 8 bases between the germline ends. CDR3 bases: TGTGCCAGTAGTATGGACTCAGACTATGGCTACACCTTC. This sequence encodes CASSMDSDYGYTF.

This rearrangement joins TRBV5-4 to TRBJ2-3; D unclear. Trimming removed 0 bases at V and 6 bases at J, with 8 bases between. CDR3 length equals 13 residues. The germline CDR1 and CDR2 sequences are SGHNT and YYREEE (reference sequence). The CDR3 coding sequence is TGTGCCAGCAGCTTGGAACAGTTCGATACGCAGTATTTT. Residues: CASSLEQFDTQYF. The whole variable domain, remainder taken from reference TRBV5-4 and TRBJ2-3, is ETGVTQSPTHLIKTRGQQVTLRCSSQSGHNTVSWYQQALGQGPQFIFQYYREEENGRGNFPPRFSGLQFPNYSSELNVNALELDDSALYLCASSLEQFDTQYFGPGTRLTVL.

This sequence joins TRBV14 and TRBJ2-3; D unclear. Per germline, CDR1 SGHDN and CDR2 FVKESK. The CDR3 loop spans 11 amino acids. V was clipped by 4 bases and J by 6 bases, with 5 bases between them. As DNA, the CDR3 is TGTGCCAGCAGCCTTGCGGATACGCAGTATTTT. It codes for CASSLADTQYF.

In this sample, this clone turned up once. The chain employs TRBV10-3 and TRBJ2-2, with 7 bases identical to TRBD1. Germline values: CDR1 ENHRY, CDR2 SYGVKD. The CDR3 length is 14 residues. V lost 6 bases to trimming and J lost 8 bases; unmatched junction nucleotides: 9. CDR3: CAIRPGQDGGELFF. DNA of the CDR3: TGTGCCATCAGACCTGGACAGGATGGAGGGGAGCTGTTTTTT.

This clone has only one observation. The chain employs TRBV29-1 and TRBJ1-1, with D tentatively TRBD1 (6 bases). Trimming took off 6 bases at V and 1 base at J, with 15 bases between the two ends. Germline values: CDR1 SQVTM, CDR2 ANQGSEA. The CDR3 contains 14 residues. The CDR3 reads CSVKDRSSNTEAFF. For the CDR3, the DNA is TGCAGCGTGAAGGACAGATCGTCGAACACTGAAGCTTTCTTT. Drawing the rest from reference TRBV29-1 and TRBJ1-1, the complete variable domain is SAVISQKPSRDICQRGTSLTIQCQVDSQVTMMFWYRQQPGQSLTLIATANQGSEATYESGFVIDKFPISRPNLTFSTLTVSNMSPEDSSIYLCSVKDRSSNTEAFFGQGTRLTVV.

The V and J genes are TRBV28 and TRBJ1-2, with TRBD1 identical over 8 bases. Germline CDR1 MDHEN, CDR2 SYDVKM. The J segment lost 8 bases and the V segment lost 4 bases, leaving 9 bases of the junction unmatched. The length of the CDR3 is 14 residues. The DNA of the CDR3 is TGTGCCAGCAGTTCAGGACAGGGAAGCGAAGGCTACACCTTC. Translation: CASSSGQGSEGYTF.

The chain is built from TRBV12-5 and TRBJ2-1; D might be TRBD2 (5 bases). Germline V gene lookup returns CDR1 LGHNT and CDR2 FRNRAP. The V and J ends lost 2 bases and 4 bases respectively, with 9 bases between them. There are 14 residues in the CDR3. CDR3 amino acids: CASGLPPGYNEQFF. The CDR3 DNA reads TGTGCTAGTGGTTTGCCCCCGGGGTACAATGAGCAGTTCTTC.

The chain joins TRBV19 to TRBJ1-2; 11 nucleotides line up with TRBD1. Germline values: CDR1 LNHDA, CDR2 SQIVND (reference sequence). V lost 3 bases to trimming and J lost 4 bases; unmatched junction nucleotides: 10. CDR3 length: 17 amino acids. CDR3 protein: CASSIPGTGGISYGYTF. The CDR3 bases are TGTGCCAGTAGTATTCCTGGGACAGGGGGTATTAGCTATGGCTACACCTTC.

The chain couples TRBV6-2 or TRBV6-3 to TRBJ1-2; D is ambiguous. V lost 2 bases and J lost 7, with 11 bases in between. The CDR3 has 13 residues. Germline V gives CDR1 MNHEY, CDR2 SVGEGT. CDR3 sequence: CASSYPGSSGYTF. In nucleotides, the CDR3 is TGTGCCAGCAGTTACCCCGGGTCGTCTGGCTACACCTTC.

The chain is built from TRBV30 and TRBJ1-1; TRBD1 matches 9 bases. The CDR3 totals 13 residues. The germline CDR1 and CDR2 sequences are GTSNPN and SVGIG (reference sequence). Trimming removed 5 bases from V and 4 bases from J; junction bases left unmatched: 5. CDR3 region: CAWRRQGGTEAFF. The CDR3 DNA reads TGTGCCTGGCGGAGACAGGGGGGCACTGAAGCTTTCTTT. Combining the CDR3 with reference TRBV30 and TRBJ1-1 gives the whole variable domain SQTIHQWPATLVQPVGSPLSLECTVEGTSNPNLYWYRQAAGRGLQLLFYSVGIGQISSEVPQNLSASRPQDRQFILSSKKLLLSDSGFYLCAWRRQGGTEAFFGQGTRLTVV.

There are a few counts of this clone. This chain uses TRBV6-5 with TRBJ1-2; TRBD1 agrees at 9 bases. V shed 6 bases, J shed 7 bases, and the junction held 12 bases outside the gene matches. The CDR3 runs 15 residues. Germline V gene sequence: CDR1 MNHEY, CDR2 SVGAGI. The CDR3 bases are TGTGCCAGCAGGGGGGGACAGGGACACAGGGTTGGCTACACCTTC. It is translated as CASRGGQGHRVGYTF.

CDR3 nucleotides: TGTGCCAGCAGCCAAGCGGGGATAGAAGAGACCCAGTACTTC. Protein: CASSQAGIEETQYF. This sequence joins TRBV4-2 and TRBJ2-5, with D perhaps TRBD2 (5 bases). Germline V CDR1 and CDR2: LGHNA, YNFKEQ. V was cut by 1 base and J by 3 bases, with 9 bases left in between. The length of the CDR3 is 14 residues.